This T cell receptor beta chain was identified during a study of blood T cell repertoires in COVID-19. Study-wide context: Samples representing acute and convalescent COVID-19 were sourced from the United States, Italy and Spain.

The assay was immunoSEQ multiplex PCR, and TCRdb's table has in-frame clones only and misses some. Here the sample spans 150,000 to 200,000 clones, around 79% being singletons. V was shortened by 4 bases and J by 3 bases, with 10 bases between the two germline ends. Germline CDR1 and CDR2: KGHSY and FQNENV. This CDR3 has 15 amino acids. Material: PBMCs or T cells enriched from blood (not recorded which). The chain is built from TRBV16 and TRBJ1-6, with TRBD1 as a possible D gene (5 bases). The TCR sequence derives from a man aged 50 to 59 who had recovered from COVID-19. CDR3 nucleotides: TGTGCCAGCAGCCTAGGGGCTTTCTATAATTCACCCCTCCACTTT. Translation: CASSLGAFYNSPLHF.